This T cell receptor beta chain was sequenced during a study of T-cell memory formation after mild COVID-19. Notes on the study in general: Among contracting clones, CD4+ were mainly CM/EM and CD8+ enriched in EMRA. SARS-CoV-2 specificity was not confirmed for second-wave clones peaking on day 37. CD4/CD8 balance characterized clones contracting day 15 to 85, and CD4+ skew characterized later expanders.

One entry per CDR3 protein, called by TCRdb with MiXCR from the 5' RACE reads. The sample has around 510,000 distinct CDR3 sequences; approximately 21% are singletons. CDR3 length equals 13 residues. Per the germline V gene, CDR1 is MNHEY and CDR2 is SVGAGI. V was trimmed by 4 bases and J by 8 bases, leaving 14 bases between them. The table lists this clonotype with a few counts. As yet, its antigen is unknown. Sequenced material: PBMCs or a T cell subset sorted from them (not recorded which). V and J are TRBV6-5 and TRBJ1-2; D is unclear. The origin of this receptor is an adult woman who had mild COVID-19 (a few samples of this study predate the infection). Cell type and time point are not known. CDR3 loop: CASSFGPTGGYTF. The CDR3 nucleotides are TGTGCCAGCAGTTTTGGTCCCACGGGGGGCTACACCTTC.